This T cell receptor beta chain was sequenced in a study of vaccination and CD4 T cells after COVID-19. Study-wide background: In culture, cells were exposed to overlapping spike peptides from SARS-CoV-2, HCoV-NL63, HCoV-OC43 and HCoV-229E.

Germline V CDR1 and CDR2: DFQATT, SNEGSKA (reference sequence). The CDR3 length is 12 residues. The V end was cut by 3 bases, the J end by 2 bases, with 6 bases between. Notes on this clonotype: Its target is unknown.

Treatment denoted: approximately nine-day PBMC culture with coronavirus spike peptide pools or control peptides (ViraFEST assay). Cultured CD4+ T cells had their DNA profiled by the Oncomine TCR Beta short-read assay. TCRdb reprocessed the PCR reads via MiXCR and lists one record per CDR3 protein. Of about 12,000 distinct CDR3 sequences listed, around 74% were seen once; the top ten hold less than 35%. Overall study findings and caveats: Counts of SARS-CoV-2-reactive clonotypes had a median that went from approximately 23 to 38, a nonsignificant change.

This TCR derives from a human donor who had recovered from COVID-19. What was sequenced was CD4+ T cells from blood, cultured in vitro. V and J are TRBV20-1 and TRBJ2-3, with D unclear. The CDR3 region is CSASRLTDTQYF. DNA for the CDR3: TGCAGTGCTAGTCGGCTCACAGATACGCAGTATTTT.